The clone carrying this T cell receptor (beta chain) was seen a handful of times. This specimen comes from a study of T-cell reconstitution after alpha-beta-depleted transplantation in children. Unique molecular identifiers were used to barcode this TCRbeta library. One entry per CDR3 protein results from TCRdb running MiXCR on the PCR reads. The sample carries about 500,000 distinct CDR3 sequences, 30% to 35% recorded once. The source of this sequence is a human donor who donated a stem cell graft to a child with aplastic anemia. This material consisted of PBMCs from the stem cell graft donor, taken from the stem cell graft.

The CDR3, as DNA: TGTGCCAGCAGCTTAGCAGGGACTAGCGGGTTCACCAATGAGCAGTTCTTC. This translates into CASSLAGTSGFTNEQFF. The V gene is TRBV7-2, the J gene TRBJ2-1; TRBD2 aligns across 12 bases. The length of the CDR3 is 17 residues. Germline trimming cut 0 bases from V and 6 bases from J; bases unmatched to any gene: 6. Germline V gene lookup returns CDR1 SGHTA and CDR2 FQGNSA. The variable domain in full, with the rest retrieved from reference TRBV7-2 and TRBJ2-1, is GAGVSQSPSNKVTEKGKDVELRCDPISGHTALYWYRQSLGQGLEFLIYFQGNSAPDKSGLPSDRFSAERTGGSVSTLTIQRTQQEDSAVYLCASSLAGTSGFTNEQFFGPGTRLTVL.